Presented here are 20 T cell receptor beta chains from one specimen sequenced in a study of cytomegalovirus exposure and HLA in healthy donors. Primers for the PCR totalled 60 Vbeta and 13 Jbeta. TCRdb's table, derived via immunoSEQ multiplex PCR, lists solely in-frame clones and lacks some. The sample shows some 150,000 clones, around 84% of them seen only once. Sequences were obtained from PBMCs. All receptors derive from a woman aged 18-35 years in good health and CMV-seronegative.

The CDR3 nucleotides are TGTGCCAGCAGTTCGGGGACAGGGGGCGAATTTGGGGAAAAACTGTTTTTT. Translation: CASSSGTGGEFGEKLFF. This chain uses TRBV28 with TRBJ1-4; 12 bases match TRBD1. There are 17 residues in the CDR3. In germline, CDR1 is MDHEN, CDR2 SYDVKM. V lost 4 bases, J lost 8 bases, and 11 bases stayed unmatched. The full variable domain, its missing parts supplied by reference TRBV28 and TRBJ1-4, is DVKVTQSSRYLVKRTGEKVFLECVQDMDHENMFWYRQDPGLGLRLIYFSYDVKMKEKGDIPEGYSVSREKKERFSLILESASTNQTSMYLCASSSGTGGEFGEKLFFGSGTQLSVL.

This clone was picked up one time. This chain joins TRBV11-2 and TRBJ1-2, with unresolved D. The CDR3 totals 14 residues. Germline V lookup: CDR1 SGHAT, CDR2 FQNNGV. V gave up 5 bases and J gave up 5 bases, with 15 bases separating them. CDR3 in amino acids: CASSARSVRYGYTF. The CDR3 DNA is TGTGCCAGCAGCGCCAGGTCGGTTAGATATGGCTACACCTTC.

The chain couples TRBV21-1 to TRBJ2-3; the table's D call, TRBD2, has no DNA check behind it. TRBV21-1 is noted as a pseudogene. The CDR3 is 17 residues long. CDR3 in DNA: TGTGCCAGCAGCAAAACCGCCGGGGAGCTCGTGACAGATACGCAGTATTTT. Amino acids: CASSKTAGELVTDTQYF.

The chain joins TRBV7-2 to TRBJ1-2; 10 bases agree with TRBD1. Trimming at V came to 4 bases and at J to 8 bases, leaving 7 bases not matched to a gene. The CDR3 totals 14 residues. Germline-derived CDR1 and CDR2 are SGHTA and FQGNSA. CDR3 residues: CASSSGTGARGYTF. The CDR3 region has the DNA TGTGCCAGCAGCTCCGGGACAGGGGCGCGGGGCTACACCTTC.

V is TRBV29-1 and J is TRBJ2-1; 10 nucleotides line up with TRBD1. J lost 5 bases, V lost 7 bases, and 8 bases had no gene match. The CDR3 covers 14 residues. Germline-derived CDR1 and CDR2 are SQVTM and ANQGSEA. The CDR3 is CSASVGTGDNEQFF. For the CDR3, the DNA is TGCAGCGCCTCAGTCGGGACAGGGGACAATGAGCAGTTCTTC.

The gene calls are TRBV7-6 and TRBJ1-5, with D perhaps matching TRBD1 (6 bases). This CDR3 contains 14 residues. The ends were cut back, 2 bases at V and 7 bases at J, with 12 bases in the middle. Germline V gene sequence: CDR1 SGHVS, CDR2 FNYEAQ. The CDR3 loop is CASSLPGAGQPQHF. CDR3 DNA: TGTGCCAGCAGCTTACCAGGGGCTGGACAGCCCCAGCATTTT.

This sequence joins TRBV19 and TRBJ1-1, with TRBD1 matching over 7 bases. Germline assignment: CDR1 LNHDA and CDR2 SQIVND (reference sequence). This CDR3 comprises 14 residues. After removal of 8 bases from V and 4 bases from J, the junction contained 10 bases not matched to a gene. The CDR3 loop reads CASLSRGHATEAFF. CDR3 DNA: TGTGCCAGTCTGTCAAGGGGGCATGCCACTGAAGCTTTCTTT. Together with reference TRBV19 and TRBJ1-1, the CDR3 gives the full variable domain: DGGITQSPKYLFRKEGQNVTLSCEQNLNHDAMYWYRQDPGQGLRLIYYSQIVNDFQKGDIAEGYSVSREKKESFPLTVTSAQKNPTAFYLCASLSRGHATEAFFGQGTRLTVV.

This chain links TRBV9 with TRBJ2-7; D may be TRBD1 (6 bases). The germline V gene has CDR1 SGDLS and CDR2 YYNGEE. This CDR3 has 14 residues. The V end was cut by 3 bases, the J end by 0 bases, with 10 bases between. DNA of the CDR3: TGTGCCAGCAGCGGGACAGCCAGCTCCTACGAGCAGTACTTC. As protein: CASSGTASSYEQYF. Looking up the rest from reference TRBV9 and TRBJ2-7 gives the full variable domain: DSGVTQTPKHLITATGQRVTLRCSPRSGDLSVYWYQQSLDQGLQFLIQYYNGEERAKGNILERFSAQQFPDLHSELNLSSLELGDSALYFCASSGTASSYEQYFGPGTRLTVT.

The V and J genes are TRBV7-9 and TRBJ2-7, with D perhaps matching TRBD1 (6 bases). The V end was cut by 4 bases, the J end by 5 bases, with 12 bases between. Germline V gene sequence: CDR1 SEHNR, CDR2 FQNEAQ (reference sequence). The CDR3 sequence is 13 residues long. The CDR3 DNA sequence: TGTGCCAGCAGCTACAGGGTCGACCACGAGCAGTACTTC. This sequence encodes CASSYRVDHEQYF.

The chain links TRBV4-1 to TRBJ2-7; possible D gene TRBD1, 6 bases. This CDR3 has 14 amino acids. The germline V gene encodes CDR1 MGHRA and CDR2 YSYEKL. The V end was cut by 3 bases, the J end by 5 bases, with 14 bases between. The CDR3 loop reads CASSQIDRTHEQYF. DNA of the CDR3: TGCGCCAGCAGCCAGATTGACAGGACCCACGAGCAGTACTTC.

The CDR3 DNA reads as TGTGCCAGTAGTATAAACAGGGGCGGGAATGGCTACACCTTC. Amino acids: CASSINRGGNGYTF. The V call is TRBV19, the J call TRBJ1-2, with 7 bases matching TRBD1. The length of the CDR3 is 14 residues. Germline assignment: CDR1 LNHDA and CDR2 SQIVND (reference sequence). With 2 bases clipped from V and 6 bases from J, the junction kept 6 bases outside the gene matches. The variable domain in full, with the rest retrieved from reference TRBV19 and TRBJ1-2, is DGGITQSPKYLFRKEGQNVTLSCEQNLNHDAMYWYRQDPGQGLRLIYYSQIVNDFQKGDIAEGYSVSREKKESFPLTVTSAQKNPTAFYLCASSINRGGNGYTFGSGTRLTVV.

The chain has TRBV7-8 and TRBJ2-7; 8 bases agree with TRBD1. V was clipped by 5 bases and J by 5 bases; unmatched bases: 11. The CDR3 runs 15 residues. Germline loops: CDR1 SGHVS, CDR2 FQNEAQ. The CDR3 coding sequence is TGTGCCAGCAGCCCGGCGTGGACAGGGTCCCACGAGCAGTACTTC. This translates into CASSPAWTGSHEQYF. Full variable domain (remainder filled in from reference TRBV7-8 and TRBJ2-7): GAGVSQSPRYKVAKRGQDVALRCDPISGHVSLFWYQQALGQGPEFLTYFQNEAQLDKSGLPSDRFFAERPEGSVSTLKIQRTQQEDSAVYLCASSPAWTGSHEQYFGPGTRLTVT.

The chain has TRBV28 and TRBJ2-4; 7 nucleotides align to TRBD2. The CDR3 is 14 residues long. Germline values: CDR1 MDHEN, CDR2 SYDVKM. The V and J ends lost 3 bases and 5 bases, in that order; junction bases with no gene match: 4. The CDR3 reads CASSFGGSQNIQYF. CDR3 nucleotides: TGTGCCAGCAGTTTTGGCGGGAGCCAAAACATTCAGTACTTC.

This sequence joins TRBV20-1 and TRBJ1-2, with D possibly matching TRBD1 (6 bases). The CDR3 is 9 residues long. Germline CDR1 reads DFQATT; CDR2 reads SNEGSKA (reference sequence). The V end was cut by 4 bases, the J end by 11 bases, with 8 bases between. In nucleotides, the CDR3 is TGCAGTGCTATACAGGGATACACCTTC. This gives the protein CSAIQGYTF.

The CDR3 DNA sequence: TGTGCCAGCAGCCGGACTAGCGGGAGCGGGGAGACCCAGTACTTC. As protein: CASSRTSGSGETQYF. The rearrangement joins TRBV7-9 to TRBJ2-5, with 13 bases lining up with TRBD2. Germline V gives CDR1 SEHNR, CDR2 FQNEAQ (reference sequence). The length of the CDR3 is 15 residues. The V and J ends lost 5 bases and 5 bases, in that order; junction bases with no gene match: 5.

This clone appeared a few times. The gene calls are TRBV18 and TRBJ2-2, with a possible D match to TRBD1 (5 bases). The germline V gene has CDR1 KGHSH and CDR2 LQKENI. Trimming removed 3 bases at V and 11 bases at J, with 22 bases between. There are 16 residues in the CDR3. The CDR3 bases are TGTGCCAGCTCACCCAATATGGCAGGGTTAACCCCCGAGCTGTTTTTT. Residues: CASSPNMAGLTPELFF.

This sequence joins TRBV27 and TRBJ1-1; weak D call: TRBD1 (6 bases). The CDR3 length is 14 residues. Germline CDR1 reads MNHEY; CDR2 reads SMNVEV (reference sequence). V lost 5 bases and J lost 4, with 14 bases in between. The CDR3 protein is CASSINRAATEAFF. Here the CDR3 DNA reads TGTGCCAGCAGTATCAACAGGGCCGCCACTGAAGCTTTCTTT.

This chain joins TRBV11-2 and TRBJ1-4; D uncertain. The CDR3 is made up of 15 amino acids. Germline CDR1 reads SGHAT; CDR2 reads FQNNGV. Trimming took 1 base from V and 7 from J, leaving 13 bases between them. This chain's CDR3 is CASSLGVFPGEKLFF. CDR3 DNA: TGTGCCAGCAGCTTAGGGGTATTCCCGGGTGAAAAACTGTTTTTT.

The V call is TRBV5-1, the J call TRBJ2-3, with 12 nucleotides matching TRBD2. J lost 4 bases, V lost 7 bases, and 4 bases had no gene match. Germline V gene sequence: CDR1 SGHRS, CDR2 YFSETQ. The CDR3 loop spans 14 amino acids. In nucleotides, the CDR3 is TGCGCCAGCTCGGGACTAGCGGGCGCAGATACGCAGTATTTT. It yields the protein CASSGLAGADTQYF.

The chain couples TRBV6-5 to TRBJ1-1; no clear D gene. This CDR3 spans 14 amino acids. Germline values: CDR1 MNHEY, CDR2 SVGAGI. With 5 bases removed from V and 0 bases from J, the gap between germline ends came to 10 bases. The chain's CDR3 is CASSPWQMNTEAFF. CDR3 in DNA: TGTGCCAGCAGTCCCTGGCAGATGAACACTGAAGCTTTCTTT.